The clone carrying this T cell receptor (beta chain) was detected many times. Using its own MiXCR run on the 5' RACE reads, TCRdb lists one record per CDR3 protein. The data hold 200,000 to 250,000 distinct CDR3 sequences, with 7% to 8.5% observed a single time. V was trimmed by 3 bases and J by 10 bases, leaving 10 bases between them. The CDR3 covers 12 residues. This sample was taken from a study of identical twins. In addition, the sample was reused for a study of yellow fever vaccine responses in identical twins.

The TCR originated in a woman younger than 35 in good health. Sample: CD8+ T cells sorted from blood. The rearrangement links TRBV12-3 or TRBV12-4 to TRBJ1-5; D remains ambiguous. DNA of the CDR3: TGTGCCAGCAGTTTTATATCGCTTCCCCAGCATTTT. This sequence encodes CASSFISLPQHF.